The T cell receptor beta chain described here comes from a study of blood T cell repertoires in COVID-19. Repertoires were generated with immunoSEQ multiplex PCR, while TCRdb's copy carries only in-frame clones and drops some. The sample gives 200,000 to 250,000 clones, roughly 81% of which show up once; 6% to 8% is in the top ten. J lost 6 bases, V lost 5 bases, and 12 bases had no gene match. Germline CDR1 reads LNHNV; CDR2 reads YYDKDF (reference sequence). The CDR3 runs 15 residues. The clonotype originates from a woman of 80 years or more with COVID-19, enrolled during active disease. Sequencing was done on a sample of peripheral blood. The chain has TRBV15 and TRBJ2-7; TRBD1 matches 8 bases. In nucleotides, the CDR3 is TGTGCCACCAGCCTCGGAGGGGACAGGACACCCGAGCAGTACTTC. Protein: CATSLGGDRTPEQYF.